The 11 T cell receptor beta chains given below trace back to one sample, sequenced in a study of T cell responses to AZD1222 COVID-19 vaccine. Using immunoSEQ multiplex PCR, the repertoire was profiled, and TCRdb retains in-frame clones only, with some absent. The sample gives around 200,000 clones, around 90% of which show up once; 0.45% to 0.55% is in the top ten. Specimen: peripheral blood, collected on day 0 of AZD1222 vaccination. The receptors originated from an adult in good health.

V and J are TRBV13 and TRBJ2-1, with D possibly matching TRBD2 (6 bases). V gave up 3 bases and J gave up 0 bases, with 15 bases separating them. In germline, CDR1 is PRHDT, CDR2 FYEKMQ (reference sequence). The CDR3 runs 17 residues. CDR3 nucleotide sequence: TGTGCCAGCAGCTTCATCCTAGCGTCTAGCTCCTACAATGAGCAGTTCTTC. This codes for CASSFILASSSYNEQFF.

CDR3 sequence (DNA): TGTGCCAGTAATCGCTTGGGGCGAGGCTACACCTTC. Encoded protein: CASNRLGRGYTF. The chain employs TRBV19 and TRBJ1-2, with a weak D call TRBD1 (5 bases). Germline CDR1 reads LNHDA; CDR2 reads SQIVND (reference sequence). The V end was cut by 7 bases, the J end by 8 bases, with 14 bases between. The CDR3 loop spans 12 amino acids.

The CDR3 DNA reads as TGTGCCTGGAGTGTGGACAGCCGGGGTGAAAAACTGTTTTTT. Translating it yields CAWSVDSRGEKLFF. The chain is built from TRBV30 and TRBJ1-4; D perhaps matches TRBD1 (6 bases). Germline CDR1 is GTSNPN and CDR2 is SVGIG (reference sequence). This CDR3 has 14 amino acids. V gave up 0 bases and J gave up 7 bases, with 12 bases separating them.

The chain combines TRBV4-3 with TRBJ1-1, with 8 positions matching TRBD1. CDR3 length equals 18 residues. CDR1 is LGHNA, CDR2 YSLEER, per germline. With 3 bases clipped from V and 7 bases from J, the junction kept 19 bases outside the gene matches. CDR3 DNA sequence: TGCGCCAGCAGCCATGAGACGCCCTCTAGGACAGGGTGGGGTGAAGCTTTCTTT. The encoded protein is CASSHETPSRTGWGEAFF.

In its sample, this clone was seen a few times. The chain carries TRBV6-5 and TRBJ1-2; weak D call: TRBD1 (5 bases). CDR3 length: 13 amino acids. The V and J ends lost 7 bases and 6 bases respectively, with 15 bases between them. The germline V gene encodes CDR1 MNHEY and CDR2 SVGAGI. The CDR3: CASIGVGDHGYTF. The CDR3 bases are TGTGCCAGCATAGGGGTAGGGGACCATGGCTACACCTTC.

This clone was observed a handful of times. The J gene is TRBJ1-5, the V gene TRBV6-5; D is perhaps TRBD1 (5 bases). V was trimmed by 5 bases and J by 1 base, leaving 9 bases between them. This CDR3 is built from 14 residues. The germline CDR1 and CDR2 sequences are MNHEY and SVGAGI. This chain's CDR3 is CASSMDNSNQPQHF. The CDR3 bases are TGTGCCAGCAGTATGGACAACAGCAATCAGCCCCAGCATTTT.

The CDR3, as DNA: TGTGCCAGCAGCCAAGCCCTCCTACTGAACACTGAAGCTTTCTTT. Protein: CASSQALLLNTEAFF. The chain carries TRBV3-1 (or the pseudogene TRBV3-2) and TRBJ1-1; D ambiguous. Germline CDR1 and CDR2: LGHDT and YNNKEL (reference sequence). Deletions cut 1 base from V and 0 bases from J, with 9 bases between. CDR3 size: 15 residues.

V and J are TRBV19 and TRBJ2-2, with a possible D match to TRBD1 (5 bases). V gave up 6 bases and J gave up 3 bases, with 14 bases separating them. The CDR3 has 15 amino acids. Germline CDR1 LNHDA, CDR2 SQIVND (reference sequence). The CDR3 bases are TGTGCCAGTAGGAGAGAGCAGGGTTACACCGGGGAGCTGTTTTTT. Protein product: CASRREQGYTGELFF.

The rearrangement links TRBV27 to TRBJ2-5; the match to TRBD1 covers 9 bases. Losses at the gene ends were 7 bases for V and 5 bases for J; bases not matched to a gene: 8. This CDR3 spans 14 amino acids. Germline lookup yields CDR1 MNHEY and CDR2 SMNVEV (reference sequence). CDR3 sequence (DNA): TGTGCCAGCATGCCCGGGACAGGGTACGAGACCCAGTACTTC. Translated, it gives CASMPGTGYETQYF.

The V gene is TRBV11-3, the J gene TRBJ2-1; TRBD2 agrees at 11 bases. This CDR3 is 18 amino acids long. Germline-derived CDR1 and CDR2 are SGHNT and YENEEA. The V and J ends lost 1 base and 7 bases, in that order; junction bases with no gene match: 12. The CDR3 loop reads CASSLAPEETSGTNEQFF. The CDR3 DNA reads TGTGCCAGCAGCTTAGCCCCAGAGGAGACTAGCGGGACTAATGAGCAGTTCTTC.

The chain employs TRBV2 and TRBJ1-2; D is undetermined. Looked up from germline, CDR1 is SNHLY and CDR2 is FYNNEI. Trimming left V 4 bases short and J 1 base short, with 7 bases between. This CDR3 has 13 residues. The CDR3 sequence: CASSAQLNYGYTF. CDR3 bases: TGTGCCAGCAGTGCGCAGCTTAACTATGGCTACACCTTC.